What follows are 29 T cell receptor beta chains derived from one specimen sequenced in a study of Tregs in tolerant kidney transplant recipients (dated by TCRdb to about 2019). The protocol used for the library was the immunoSEQ multiplex PCR assay. TCRdb limited this immuneACCESS table to in-frame rearrangements with V and J called. A share of clones is missing; checked studies link under half to unresolved V genes, and the rest is unexplained. Across this sample there are around 50,000 clones, with 80% to 90% seen only once. About 5% of the sample goes to the ten largest clones. Sequencing was carried out using CD4+ T cells from blood. Every receptor here comes from a human donor in good health.

This clone has a handful of counts. The chain couples TRBV9 to TRBJ2-7, with D possibly being TRBD2 (6 bases). V dropped 1 base and J dropped 6 bases, with 17 bases sitting between them. CDR1 SGDLS and CDR2 YYNGEE come from the germline V gene. CDR3 size: 15 residues. The CDR3: CASSVLGDFSFEQYF. The CDR3 region has the DNA TGTGCCAGCAGCGTATTGGGGGACTTCTCATTCGAGCAGTACTTC.

The gene calls are TRBV5-4 and TRBJ2-7; D call uncertain. This CDR3 has 12 amino acids. Trimming took off 0 bases at V and 7 bases at J, with 8 bases between the two ends. Germline V CDR1 and CDR2: SGHNT, YYREEE (reference sequence). CDR3 DNA sequence: TGTGCCAGCAGCTTGGGCCCGCGGGAGCAGTACTTC. It specifies CASSLGPREQYF. Drawing the rest from reference TRBV5-4 and TRBJ2-7, the complete variable domain is ETGVTQSPTHLIKTRGQQVTLRCSSQSGHNTVSWYQQALGQGPQFIFQYYREEENGRGNFPPRFSGLQFPNYSSELNVNALELDDSALYLCASSLGPREQYFGPGTRLTVT.

The rearrangement uses TRBV6-6 and TRBJ1-5, with 7 nucleotides matching TRBD1. The CDR3 extends over 13 amino acids. J gave up 4 bases and V 6 bases, and 3 bases lay outside the gene matches. In germline, CDR1 is MNHNY, CDR2 SVGAGI (reference sequence). CDR3 amino acids: CASRLTGNQPQHF. In DNA, the CDR3 is TGTGCCAGCAGACTGACAGGGAATCAGCCCCAGCATTTT.

The chain carries TRBV18 and TRBJ2-2; TRBD1 matches 7 bases. CDR1 KGHSH and CDR2 LQKENI come from the germline V gene. The CDR3 spans 14 residues. Trimming cost V 3 bases and J 6 bases; bases outside gene matches: 4. CDR3 DNA: TGTGCCAGCTCACCCGACAGGGCCCCCGGGGAGCTGTTTTTT. It codes for CASSPDRAPGELFF.

CDR3 sequence reads: CASSLEGRFSTVPNYGYTF. Here the CDR3 DNA reads TGTGCCAGCAGCTTAGAGGGGAGGTTTTCTACAGTTCCTAACTATGGCTACACCTTC. The chain links TRBV11-3 to TRBJ1-2; no firm D call. The CDR3 has 19 residues. Trimming removed 0 bases from V and 0 bases from J, with 20 bases in between. Germline lookup yields CDR1 SGHNT and CDR2 YENEEA. Based on the CDR3 plus reference TRBV11-3 and TRBJ1-2, the full variable domain is EAGVVQSPRYKIIEKKQPVAFWCNPISGHNTLYWYLQNLGQGPELLIRYENEEAVDDSQLPKDRFSAERLKGVDSTLKIQPAELGDSAVYLCASSLEGRFSTVPNYGYTFGSGTRLTVV.

This clone was counted a few times. The CDR3 sequence is CASSSPSAGYTF. The CDR3 nucleotides read TGTGCCAGCAGCTCCCCATCAGCAGGCTACACCTTC. The chain is built from TRBV5-4 and TRBJ1-2, with D unclear. Deletions cut 3 bases from V and 8 bases from J, with 11 bases between. Germline values: CDR1 SGHNT, CDR2 YYREEE (reference sequence). This CDR3 has 12 amino acids.

V gene TRBV6-1 combines with J gene TRBJ2-1; the D gene is possibly TRBD2 (6 bases). With 4 bases removed from V and 6 bases from J, the gap between germline ends came to 13 bases. Germline loops: CDR1 MNHNS, CDR2 SASEGT. The CDR3 contains 14 residues. Written as DNA, the CDR3 is TGTGCCAGCAGTGGGCGGGACCCAGGCAATGAGCAGTTCTTC. It codes for CASSGRDPGNEQFF.

The chain links TRBV7-9 to TRBJ2-3; D is possibly TRBD1 or TRBD2 (5 bases each). The V gene lost 5 bases and the J gene lost 6 bases, with 12 bases spanning the gap. Looked up from germline, CDR1 is SEHNR and CDR2 is FQNEAQ (reference sequence). The CDR3 consists of 13 residues. The CDR3 spells CASSEGKSDTQYF. In DNA form, the CDR3 reads TGTGCCAGCAGCGAGGGGAAAAGTGATACGCAGTATTTT.

The chain carries TRBV7-3 and TRBJ2-1, with D hard to call. CDR1 SGHTA and CDR2 FQGTGA come from the germline V gene. The CDR3 extends over 15 amino acids. The V end was cut by 2 bases, the J end by 0 bases, with 8 bases between. The CDR3 DNA follows: TGTGCCAGCAGCTTACAGGTGAGCTCCTACAATGAGCAGTTCTTC. It encodes CASSLQVSSYNEQFF.

The rearrangement links TRBV2 to TRBJ1-1, with a weak D call TRBD1 (5 bases). The CDR3 length is 15 residues. V was shortened by 3 bases and J by 5 bases, with 16 bases between the two germline ends. CDR1 SNHLY and CDR2 FYNNEI come from the germline V gene. For the CDR3, the DNA is TGTGCCAGCAGTGACGGGGCTTTACTGAGGACTGAAGCTTTCTTT. It encodes CASSDGALLRTEAFF.

The V and J genes are TRBV6-1 and TRBJ1-2; 7 bases map to TRBD1. Germline CDR1 reads MNHNS; CDR2 reads SASEGT. CDR3 size: 13 residues. After removal of 7 bases from V and 4 bases from J, the junction contained 6 bases not matched to a gene. CDR3 region: CASTTGEGYGYTF. The CDR3 nucleotides read TGTGCCAGCACCACAGGGGAGGGCTATGGCTACACCTTC.

V and J are TRBV7-9 and TRBJ2-1; 14 positions agree with TRBD2. This CDR3 has 17 residues. Germline CDR1 reads SEHNR; CDR2 reads FQNEAQ (reference sequence). The V segment lost 5 bases and the J segment 4 bases; nucleotides outside the gene matches: 7. As DNA, the CDR3 is TGTGCCAGCAGCCCTGGGGGACTAGCGGGGGATTACAATGAGCAGTTCTTC. It codes for CASSPGGLAGDYNEQFF.

This chain links TRBV4-1 with TRBJ2-2; D uncertain. Trimming stripped 3 bases from V and 2 bases from J, with 13 bases between. The CDR3 length is 16 residues. Germline V lookup: CDR1 MGHRA, CDR2 YSYEKL. The CDR3 DNA sequence: TGCGCCAGCAGCCATCTTGACGGATTTAACACCGGGGAGCTGTTTTTT. This translates into CASSHLDGFNTGELFF.

The genes are TRBV11-2 and TRBJ1-4; TRBD1 matches 7 bases. This CDR3 contains 15 residues. Germline assignment: CDR1 SGHAT and CDR2 FQNNGV. V lost 5 bases to trimming and J lost 2 bases; unmatched junction nucleotides: 5. The DNA for the CDR3 is TGTGCCAGCAGCCTAGGACAGGTGACTAATGAAAAACTGTTTTTT. This gives the protein CASSLGQVTNEKLFF.

The chain has TRBV27 and TRBJ2-3, with 7 bases aligning to TRBD1. J lost 1 base, V lost 6 bases, and 22 bases had no gene match. This CDR3 has 20 amino acids. Per germline, CDR1 MNHEY and CDR2 SMNVEV (reference sequence). Written as DNA, the CDR3 is TGTGCCAGCAGAAAGTTTGGGAAGGGGGCCGTTCTGGCAGGCACAGATACGCAGTATTTT. This gives the protein CASRKFGKGAVLAGTDTQYF.

The V gene is TRBV21-1, the J gene TRBJ2-2; the table assigns TRBD1, which was not confirmed against the DNA. TRBV21-1 is described as a pseudogene. The CDR3 runs to 15 residues. The CDR3 bases are TGTGCCAGCAGCATTCAGGGGGCGAGCACCGGGGAGCTGTTTTTT. Translation: CASSIQGASTGELFF.

The rearrangement links TRBV18 to TRBJ2-3; D possibly corresponds to TRBD2 (5 bases). The ends were cut back, 2 bases at V and 5 bases at J, with 8 bases in the middle. This CDR3 contains 13 residues. CDR1 KGHSH and CDR2 LQKENI come from the germline V gene. For the CDR3, the DNA is TGTGCCAGCTCACCAGGCGCGGGAGATACGCAGTATTTT. Its translation is CASSPGAGDTQYF.

This chain links TRBV11-1 with TRBJ1-1; D remains unclear. The CDR3 spans 14 residues. From germline, CDR1 is SGHAT and CDR2 FQDESV (reference sequence). The V gene lost 1 base and the J gene lost 0 bases, with 6 bases spanning the gap. CDR3 coding DNA: TGTGCCAGCAGCTTAGATATATTGAACACTGAAGCTTTCTTT. It specifies CASSLDILNTEAFF. The whole variable domain, filled in from reference TRBV11-1 and TRBJ1-1, reads EAEVAQSPRYKITEKSQAVAFWCDPISGHATLYWYRQILGQGPELLVQFQDESVVDDSQLPKDRFSAERLKGVDSTLKIQPAELGDSAMYLCASSLDILNTEAFFGQGTRLTVV.

This clone occurred a few times. This sequence joins TRBV28 and TRBJ1-1; 7 nucleotides agree with TRBD1. The germline V gene has CDR1 MDHEN and CDR2 SYDVKM. The CDR3 runs 14 residues. J was trimmed by 10 bases and V by 7 bases; bases with no gene match: 15. CDR3 region: CASTLRLGGSPAFF. DNA for the CDR3: TGTGCCAGCACCCTCAGGTTAGGGGGCTCCCCAGCTTTCTTT.

The V gene is TRBV10-3, the J gene TRBJ2-7, with 8 bases fitting TRBD2. The germline V gene has CDR1 ENHRY and CDR2 SYGVKD. With 10 bases clipped from V and 0 bases from J, the junction kept 2 bases outside the gene matches. The CDR3 runs to 12 residues. CDR3 in amino acids: CATSGSSYEQYF. CDR3 sequence (DNA): TGTGCCACCAGCGGGAGCTCCTACGAGCAGTACTTC.

The CDR3 here is CSASRSYEQYF. Written as DNA, the CDR3 is TGCAGTGCTAGTCGGAGCTACGAGCAGTACTTC. The gene calls are TRBV20-1 and TRBJ2-7; D is unclear. The ends were cut back, 3 bases at V and 3 bases at J, with 6 bases in the middle. The CDR3 length is 11 residues. Germline V lookup: CDR1 DFQATT, CDR2 SNEGSKA (reference sequence).

The rearrangement uses TRBV5-4 and TRBJ1-3; D might be TRBD1 (6 bases). Germline CDR1 SGHNT, CDR2 YYREEE (reference sequence). V was trimmed by 4 bases and J by 2 bases, leaving 19 bases between them. The CDR3 spans 17 residues. CDR3 amino acids: CASSQLGQGHPGNTIYF. The CDR3 coding sequence is TGTGCCAGCAGCCAGTTGGGGCAGGGGCACCCTGGAAACACCATATATTTT.

The gene calls are TRBV9 and TRBJ2-3; possible D gene TRBD2, 6 bases. V was cut by 3 bases and J by 2 bases, with 13 bases left in between. Germline CDR1 and CDR2: SGDLS and YYNGEE. The CDR3 is 15 amino acids. The CDR3: CASSASATSTDTQYF. CDR3 nucleotide sequence: TGTGCCAGCAGCGCTAGCGCGACCTCCACAGATACGCAGTATTTT.

This clone was seen a handful of times. This sequence joins TRBV10-3 and TRBJ2-1; 8 positions match TRBD1. The CDR3 is 16 residues long. Germline CDR1 is ENHRY and CDR2 is SYGVKD. The V and J ends lost 1 base and 7 bases, in that order; junction bases with no gene match: 9. The CDR3 DNA sequence: TGTGCCATCAGTGAGTTGACAGGGGCCAGGTGGAATGAGCAGTTCTTC. It codes for CAISELTGARWNEQFF.

The rearrangement joins TRBV27 to TRBJ2-1, with D hard to call. The V gene's germline CDR1 is MNHEY and CDR2 SMNVEV (reference sequence). The CDR3 covers 14 residues. Trimming removed 3 bases at V and 8 bases at J, with 14 bases between. The CDR3 nucleotides are TGTGCCAGCAGTTTTATTCAGGCAAGCCATGAGCAGTTCTTC. Residues: CASSFIQASHEQFF.

V and J are TRBV13 and TRBJ2-7, with a tentative D call TRBD1 (5 bases). The CDR3 is made up of 17 amino acids. The germline CDR1 and CDR2 sequences are PRHDT and FYEKMQ (reference sequence). V lost 1 base to trimming and J lost 0 bases, with 16 bases between them. The CDR3 region is CASSLEGFSRPSYEQYF. DNA of the CDR3: TGTGCCAGCAGCTTAGAGGGGTTCAGTAGGCCCTCCTACGAGCAGTACTTC.

The chain carries TRBV2 and TRBJ2-7; weak D call: TRBD2 (5 bases). Germline-derived CDR1 and CDR2 are SNHLY and FYNNEI. There are 16 residues in the CDR3. The V and J ends lost 4 bases and 2 bases respectively, with 18 bases between them. The CDR3 sequence: CASSGIQDWNTYEQYF. The CDR3, as DNA: TGTGCCAGCAGTGGGATCCAGGACTGGAACACCTACGAGCAGTACTTC.

The V call is TRBV7-8, the J call TRBJ1-2; no reliable D call. The CDR3 consists of 17 residues. V was shortened by 4 bases and J by 4 bases, with 22 bases between the two germline ends. Germline CDR1 and CDR2: SGHVS and FQNEAQ. CDR3 DNA: TGTGCCAGCAGCTCCTTAGCCGTCCAAAATCCGACCTATGGCTACACCTTC. Translation: CASSSLAVQNPTYGYTF. Supplemented by reference TRBV7-8 and TRBJ1-2, the full variable domain reads GAGVSQSPRYKVAKRGQDVALRCDPISGHVSLFWYQQALGQGPEFLTYFQNEAQLDKSGLPSDRFFAERPEGSVSTLKIQRTQQEDSAVYLCASSSLAVQNPTYGYTFGSGTRLTVV.

The chain is built from TRBV6-1 and TRBJ2-7; no firm D call. V was pared by 4 bases and J by 2 bases, with 6 bases between. The length of the CDR3 is 12 residues. Looked up from germline, CDR1 is MNHNS and CDR2 is SASEGT. The CDR3 nucleotides read TGTGCCAGCAGTGGGAGTCCCTACGAGCAGTACTTC. This sequence encodes CASSGSPYEQYF.